These 21 T cell receptor beta chains came from one sample sequenced in a study of identifying expanded T cells in peripheral blood. Assay used: immunoSEQ multiplex PCR; TCRdb lists only in-frame clones, some missing. The sample consists of 70,000 to 100,000 clones, roughly 86% of them appearing once. The specimen was blood. The receptors were sampled from a person between 18 and 75 years old in good health.

The chain links TRBV5-6 to TRBJ1-1; perhaps TRBD1 as D (5 bases). With 0 bases removed from V and 4 bases from J, the gap between germline ends came to 13 bases. The CDR3 has 15 amino acids. Germline CDR1 reads SGHDT; CDR2 reads YYEEEE. CDR3 DNA sequence: TGTGCCAGCAGCTTGGTGTCGGGGCTGGTCACTGAAGCTTTCTTT. Its translation: CASSLVSGLVTEAFF.

This rearrangement joins TRBV13 to TRBJ2-3; D gene unclear. This CDR3 is 15 amino acids long. Germline CDR1 reads PRHDT; CDR2 reads FYEKMQ (reference sequence). Trimming stripped 1 base from V and 0 bases from J, with 8 bases between. The CDR3 sequence is CASSLDGRSTDTQYF. The CDR3 bases are TGTGCCAGCAGCTTAGACGGACGGAGCACAGATACGCAGTATTTT.

The rearrangement uses TRBV5-6 and TRBJ1-3; TRBD1 might be the D (5 bases). The CDR3 is 14 amino acids. Germline CDR1 is SGHDT and CDR2 is YYEEEE. Trimming left V 3 bases short and J 4 bases short, with 11 bases between. The CDR3 bases are TGTGCCAGCAGCTCAGGGTTGGGCGGAAACACCATATATTTT. It is translated as CASSSGLGGNTIYF.

The chain joins TRBV19 to TRBJ1-1, with D tentatively TRBD1 (6 bases). This CDR3 is built from 18 residues. Trimming stripped 9 bases from V and 3 bases from J, with 29 bases between. The germline V gene encodes CDR1 LNHDA and CDR2 SQIVND (reference sequence). The CDR3 DNA reads as TGTGCCAGCCTCAACCTCGCACAGGGAGGCATTGGAGACACTGAAGCTTTCTTT. It translates to CASLNLAQGGIGDTEAFF.

A few counts support this clone. The chain uses TRBV9 and TRBJ2-5, with D possibly being TRBD1 or TRBD2 (6 bases each). The germline V and J ends were trimmed by 4 bases and 7 bases, with 23 bases remaining between them. Germline V gene data show CDR1 as SGDLS and CDR2 as YYNGEE. This CDR3 is built from 16 residues. The chain's CDR3 is CASSPQGHPGVGTQYF. The CDR3 nucleotides read TGTGCCAGCAGCCCACAGGGTCATCCGGGGGTAGGGACCCAGTACTTC.

V and J are TRBV7-9 and TRBJ2-2, with TRBD1 identical over 7 bases. Germline V gives CDR1 SEHNR, CDR2 FQNEAQ (reference sequence). J gave up 4 bases and V 6 bases, and 5 bases lay outside the gene matches. The length of the CDR3 is 14 residues. The CDR3 sequence: CASSFRQGTGELFF. The CDR3 DNA reads TGTGCCAGCAGTTTCCGACAGGGCACCGGGGAGCTGTTTTTT.

This clone was found a few times. The chain links TRBV2 to TRBJ1-6; TRBD1 agrees at 8 bases. The CDR3 runs to 16 residues. The J segment lost 8 bases and the V segment lost 5 bases, leaving 11 bases of the junction unmatched. Germline V lookup: CDR1 SNHLY, CDR2 FYNNEI. This CDR3 is CASSPPQGAGDSPLHF. DNA of the CDR3: TGTGCCAGCAGTCCTCCCCAGGGGGCGGGAGATTCACCCCTCCACTTT.

The CDR3 DNA is TGTGCCAGCAGTGCACCCGGGACACCCCAGCATTTT. This sequence encodes CASSAPGTPQHF. This chain connects TRBV2 to TRBJ1-5; D perhaps matches TRBD1 (6 bases). Trimming cost V 4 bases and J 10 bases, with 11 bases left between them. Germline V gene data show CDR1 as SNHLY and CDR2 as FYNNEI. This CDR3 is built from 12 residues.

This chain uses TRBV7-6 with TRBJ2-7, with no clear D. Germline-derived CDR1 and CDR2 are SGHVS and FNYEAQ. This CDR3 spans 14 amino acids. With 5 bases removed from V and 1 base from J, the gap between germline ends came to 12 bases. CDR3 protein: CASSPTTGSYEQYF. The CDR3 bases are TGTGCCAGCAGCCCCACGACCGGTTCCTACGAGCAGTACTTC.

The chain uses TRBV14 and TRBJ2-4; D possibly corresponds to TRBD1 (5 bases). The V end was cut by 0 bases, the J end by 2 bases, with 14 bases between. Germline CDR1 is SGHDN and CDR2 is FVKESK. The CDR3 totals 17 residues. CDR3 protein: CASSQDSMAGTKNIQYF. DNA for the CDR3: TGTGCCAGCAGCCAAGATAGTATGGCAGGGACCAAAAACATTCAGTACTTC.

The CDR3 DNA sequence: TGTGCCAGTAGTAGGCAGGTCAGCTCCTTTCTGGGCTACACCTTC. Translating it yields CASSRQVSSFLGYTF. The rearrangement links TRBV19 to TRBJ1-2, with D unresolved. The CDR3 runs 15 residues. Trimming pared 4 bases from V and 8 bases from J, leaving 20 bases between. CDR1 and CDR2 from the germline V gene are LNHDA and SQIVND (reference sequence).

V and J are TRBV7-2 and TRBJ2-4; TRBD1 is a possible D gene (6 bases). This CDR3 has 17 residues. Trimming took 2 bases from V and 2 from J, leaving 16 bases between them. CDR1 SGHTA and CDR2 FQGNSA come from the germline V gene. CDR3 in amino acids: CASSLWNRVGSKNIQYF. Here the CDR3 DNA reads TGTGCCAGCAGCTTATGGAACAGGGTCGGGTCCAAAAACATTCAGTACTTC.

This chain connects TRBV11-3 to TRBJ2-7; D assignment may be TRBD1 or TRBD2 (6 bases each). The ends were cut back, 0 bases at V and 4 bases at J, with 13 bases in the middle. Germline CDR1 reads SGHNT; CDR2 reads YENEEA. This CDR3 has 15 amino acids. CDR3 coding DNA: TGTGCCAGCAGCTTAGAATGGGGGGCGCGTTACGAGCAGTACTTC. Protein product: CASSLEWGARYEQYF.

V usage is TRBV28 and J usage is TRBJ1-1; 7 nucleotides line up with TRBD1. The CDR3 extends over 15 amino acids. Unmatched junction bases numbered 6, after V lost 5 bases and J lost 0 bases. Germline-derived CDR1 and CDR2 are MDHEN and SYDVKM. The CDR3 loop reads CASSTGGQLNTEAFF. The CDR3 DNA follows: TGTGCCAGCAGTACCGGGGGACAGTTGAACACTGAAGCTTTCTTT.

Remarks on this clone: One end of the junction varies from germline; a read error may be responsible. The V gene is TRBV7-6, the J gene TRBJ1-2; 8 bases are shared with TRBD1. Looked up from germline, CDR1 is SGHVS and CDR2 is FNYEAQ. The CDR3 extends over 13 amino acids. For the CDR3, the DNA is TGTGCCAGCAGTTTAGGACAGGGCTTGGGCTACACCTTC. Protein product: CASSLGQGLGYTF.

This clone was seen just once. The V gene is TRBV30, the J gene TRBJ1-1; weak D call: TRBD1 (6 bases). The CDR3 spans 14 residues. Germline CDR1 and CDR2: GTSNPN and SVGIG (reference sequence). Trimming pared 0 bases from V and 4 bases from J, leaving 12 bases between. This chain's CDR3 is CAWSVGGTSTEAFF. The DNA for the CDR3 is TGTGCCTGGAGTGTAGGGGGGACGAGCACTGAAGCTTTCTTT.

The chain employs TRBV7-8 and TRBJ1-2; D gene ambiguous. Germline-derived CDR1 and CDR2 are SGHVS and FQNEAQ. This CDR3 has 17 residues. Trimming left V 3 bases short and J 5 bases short, with 22 bases between. The CDR3: CASSFSPEIGHQYGYTF. CDR3 nucleotides: TGTGCCAGCAGCTTTAGTCCGGAGATAGGCCACCAATATGGCTACACCTTC.

The genes are TRBV27 and TRBJ1-2; possibly TRBD1 for D (5 bases). The germline gives CDR1 MNHEY, CDR2 SMNVEV (reference sequence). This CDR3 is 14 amino acids long. Trimming removed 4 bases from V and 3 bases from J, with 12 bases in between. DNA for the CDR3: TGTGCCAGCAGTTCCGGGGAGGGGTACTATGGCTACACCTTC. This codes for CASSSGEGYYGYTF.

The chain has TRBV10-3 and TRBJ1-1, with a tentative D call TRBD1 (5 bases). This CDR3 is built from 15 residues. CDR1 is ENHRY, CDR2 SYGVKD, per germline. The V gene lost 3 bases and the J gene lost 0 bases, with 11 bases spanning the gap. DNA for the CDR3: TGTGCCATCAGTGACCTCGGGGGGATGAACACTGAAGCTTTCTTT. This sequence encodes CAISDLGGMNTEAFF.

This chain links TRBV7-2 with TRBJ1-1; weak D call: TRBD1 (5 bases). Germline V gives CDR1 SGHTA, CDR2 FQGNSA. This CDR3 region has 13 residues. V was trimmed by 8 bases and J by 2 bases, leaving 12 bases between them. CDR3 nucleotides: TGTGCCAGCGGCGGCGGGGCTAACACTGAAGCTTTCTTT. It encodes CASGGGANTEAFF.

The chain couples TRBV10-3 to TRBJ1-1; possibly TRBD1 for D (5 bases). CDR1 ENHRY and CDR2 SYGVKD come from the germline V gene. V dropped 0 bases and J dropped 5 bases, with 13 bases sitting between them. The CDR3 is made up of 15 amino acids. CDR3 protein: CAISESTWGGTEAFF. CDR3 DNA: TGTGCCATCAGTGAGTCGACGTGGGGGGGGACTGAAGCTTTCTTT.